This TCR beta chain was captured in a study of shared clonotypes between healthy human individuals. Background on the study: Each donor had three CD4 naive, three CD4 memory, two CD8 naive and one CD8 memory plate.

Whole-study results and caveats: Depth of sequencing was expected to influence donor clonotype sharing.

Cells designated naive CD8 were CD45RO-negative and were positively selected for CCR7, with terminally differentiated effector memory CD45RA+ cells excluded. This CDR3 comprises 14 residues. Germline V lookup: CDR1 MNHNS, CDR2 SASEGT. Trimming left V 7 bases short and J 2 bases short, with 14 bases between. A note on this clone: The antigen is unknown.

In the sorted-subset replicate PCRs, around 200 ng DNA, around 30,000 T cell genomes, was used. Here immunoSEQ multiplex PCR was the method, and the copy in TCRdb shows in-frame clones only, minus some. The profile shows some 2 million clones, 85% to 95% of them singletons. The rearrangement joins TRBV6-1 to TRBJ1-1; perhaps TRBD1 as D (6 bases). The TCR sequence derives from a man younger than 30 in good health. Sample: naive CD8+ T cells sorted from blood. The CDR3, as DNA: TGTGCCAGCACCGAGTGGGGGCTAAACACTGAAGCTTTCTTT. Protein: CASTEWGLNTEAFF.